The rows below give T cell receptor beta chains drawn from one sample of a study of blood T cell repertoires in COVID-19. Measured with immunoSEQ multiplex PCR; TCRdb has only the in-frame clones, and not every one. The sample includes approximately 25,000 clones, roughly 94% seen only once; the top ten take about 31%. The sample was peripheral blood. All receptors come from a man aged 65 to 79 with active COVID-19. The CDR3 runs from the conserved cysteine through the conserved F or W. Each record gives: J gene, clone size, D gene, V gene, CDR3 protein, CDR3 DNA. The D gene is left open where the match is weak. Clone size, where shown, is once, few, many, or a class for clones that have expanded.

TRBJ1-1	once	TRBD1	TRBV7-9	CASSPITTGGDTEAFF	TGTGCCAGCAGCCCCATAACGACAGGGGGCGACACTGAAGCTTTCTTT
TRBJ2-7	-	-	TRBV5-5	CASSLGTGSSYEQYF	TGTGCCAGCAGCTTGGGAACAGGGAGCTCCTACGAGCAGTACTTC
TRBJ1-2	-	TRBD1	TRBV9	CASSVDPGGVWDGYTF	TGTGCCAGCAGCGTAGACCCAGGGGGCGTTTGGGATGGCTACACCTTC
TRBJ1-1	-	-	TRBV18	CASSQQQGVVNTEAFF	TGTGCCAGCTCACAACAACAGGGAGTCGTGAACACTGAAGCTTTCTTT
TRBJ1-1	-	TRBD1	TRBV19	CASRPVDRGHYTEAFF	TGTGCCAGTAGGCCCGTGGACAGGGGTCATTACACTGAAGCTTTCTTT
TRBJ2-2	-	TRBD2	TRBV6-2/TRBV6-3	CASSPGLAGGSGTGELFF	TGTGCCAGCAGCCCCGGACTAGCGGGGGGATCGGGCACCGGGGAGCTGTTTTTT
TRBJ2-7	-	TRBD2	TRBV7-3	CASSLTASGDFYEQYF	TGTGCCAGCAGCTTAACGGCTAGCGGGGACTTCTACGAGCAGTACTTC
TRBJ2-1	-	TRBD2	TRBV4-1	CASSQGPSGDNEQFF	TGCGCCAGCAGCCAGGGTCCTAGCGGGGACAATGAGCAGTTCTTC
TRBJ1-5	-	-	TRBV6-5	CASSSQTRGRSQPQHF	TGTGCCAGCAGTTCCCAGACAAGGGGGAGATCTCAGCCCCAGCATTTT
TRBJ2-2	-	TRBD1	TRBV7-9	CASSRIKLSGGFAGELFF	TGTGCCAGCAGCCGAATCAAGTTATCAGGGGGATTTGCCGGGGAGCTGTTTTTT
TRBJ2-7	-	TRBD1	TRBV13	CASCPGGTGDYEQYF	TGTGCCAGCTGCCCGGGGGGGACAGGGGACTACGAGCAGTACTTC
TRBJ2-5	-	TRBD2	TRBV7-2	CASSLKRGGRETQYF	TGTGCCAGCAGCTTAAAGCGGGGGGGCCGCGAGACCCAGTACTTC
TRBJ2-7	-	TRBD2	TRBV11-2	CASSLVTSGRGEQYF	TGTGCCAGCAGCTTAGTCACAAGCGGGAGAGGTGAGCAGTACTTC
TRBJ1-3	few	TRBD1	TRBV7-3	CASSPTAGTGAGNTIYF	TGTGCCAGCAGCCCCACCGCCGGGACAGGGGCTGGAAACACCATATATTTT
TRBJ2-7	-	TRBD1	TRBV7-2	CASSLDRGYYEQYF	TGTGCCAGCAGCTTGGACAGGGGATACTACGAGCAGTACTTC
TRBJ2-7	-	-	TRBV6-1	CASSERGGLLYEQYF	TGTGCCAGCAGTGAGCGAGGTGGACTACTCTACGAGCAGTACTTC
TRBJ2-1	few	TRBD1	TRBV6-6	CASSGTGARGEQFF	TGTGCCAGCTCTGGGACAGGGGCACGCGGTGAGCAGTTCTTC
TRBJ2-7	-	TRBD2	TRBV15	CATSRDQTSGIDEQYF	TGTGCCACCAGCAGAGATCAGACTAGCGGGATCGACGAGCAGTACTTC
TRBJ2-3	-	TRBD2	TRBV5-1	CASSLTSGTFTDTQYF	TGCGCCAGCAGCTTAACTAGCGGGACATTCACAGATACGCAGTATTTT
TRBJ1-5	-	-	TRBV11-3	CASSFLTAGGQPQHF	TGTGCCAGCAGCTTCCTAACGGCAGGAGGACAGCCCCAGCATTTT
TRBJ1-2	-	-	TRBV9	CASSAGQSPLNYGYTF	TGTGCCAGCAGCGCTGGACAGTCCCCCCTTAACTATGGCTACACCTTC
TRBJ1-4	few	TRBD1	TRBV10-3	CAISEGRGRGDEKLFF	TGTGCCATCAGTGAAGGCAGGGGGCGAGGTGATGAAAAACTGTTTTTT
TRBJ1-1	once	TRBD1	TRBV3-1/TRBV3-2	CASSPWTGRGTEAFF	TGTGCCAGCAGCCCATGGACAGGGAGGGGCACTGAAGCTTTCTTT
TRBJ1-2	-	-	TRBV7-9	CASSLGATPPRYGYTF	TGTGCCAGCAGCTTAGGAGCAACTCCTCCTCGGTATGGCTACACCTTC
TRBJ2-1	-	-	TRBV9	CASSVGHLSSYNEQFF	TGTGCCAGCAGCGTAGGACACCTCAGCTCCTACAATGAGCAGTTCTTC
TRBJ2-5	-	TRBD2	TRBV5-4	CASSSLAGGVETQYF	TGTGCCAGCAGCTCACTAGCGGGGGGTGTCGAGACCCAGTACTTC
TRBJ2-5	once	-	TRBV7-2	CASSLVSVETQYF	TGTGCCAGCAGCTTAGTGTCCGTTGAGACCCAGTACTTC
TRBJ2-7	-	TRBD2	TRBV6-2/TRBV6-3	CASSYPLAGHSYEQYF	TGTGCCAGCAGTTACCCTCTAGCGGGCCACTCCTACGAGCAGTACTTC
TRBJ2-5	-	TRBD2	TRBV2	CASSSREGETQYF	TGTGCCAGCAGTTCCCGGGAGGGAGAGACCCAGTACTTC
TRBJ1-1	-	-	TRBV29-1	CSSRGGSSDGAFF	TGCAGCTCTAGGGGGGGTTCATCGGATGGAGCTTTCTTT
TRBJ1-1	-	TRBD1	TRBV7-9	CASSFRRQQGMNTEAFF	TGTGCCAGCAGCTTTAGACGACAACAGGGGATGAACACTGAAGCTTTCTTT
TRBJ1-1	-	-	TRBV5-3	CARKPYRNAGSNTEAFF	TGTGCCAGAAAGCCCTACAGGAACGCAGGGTCGAACACTGAAGCTTTCTTT
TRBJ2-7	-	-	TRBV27	CASSLSSGSEQYF	TGTGCCAGCAGTTTATCATCGGGGAGCGAGCAGTACTTC
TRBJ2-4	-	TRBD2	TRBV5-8	CASSDGKLAGLIAKNIQYF	TGTGCCAGCAGCGACGGGAAGCTAGCGGGATTGATAGCCAAAAACATTCAGTACTTC
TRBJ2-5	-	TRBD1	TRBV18	CASSVRGRETQYF	TGTGCCAGCTCAGTCAGGGGGCGAGAGACCCAGTACTTC
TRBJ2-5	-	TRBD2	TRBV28	CASSTETSGYRLTQYF	TGTGCCAGCAGTACGGAGACTAGCGGGTACCGATTGACCCAGTACTTC
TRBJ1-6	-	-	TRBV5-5	CASSLDVDNYSPLHF	TGTGCCAGCAGCTTGGATGTCGACAACTATTCACCCCTCCACTTT
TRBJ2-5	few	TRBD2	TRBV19	CASSPTSANQETQYF	TGTGCCAGTAGCCCGACTAGCGCAAACCAAGAGACCCAGTACTTC
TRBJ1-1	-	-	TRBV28	CASRWGQTNTEAFF	TGTGCCAGTAGATGGGGGCAGACGAACACTGAAGCTTTCTTT
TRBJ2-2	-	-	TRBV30	CAWRSAGPNTGELFF	TGTGCCTGGAGGTCGGCAGGGCCGAACACCGGGGAGCTGTTTTTT
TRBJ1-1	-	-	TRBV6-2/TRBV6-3	CASSYPILTRQHSGDTEAFF	TGTGCCAGCAGTTACCCTATTCTCACTCGACAGCATTCGGGGGACACTGAAGCTTTCTTT
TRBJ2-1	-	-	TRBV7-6	CASSSEAATYNEQFF	TGTGCCAGCAGCTCAGAAGCGGCCACCTACAATGAGCAGTTCTTC
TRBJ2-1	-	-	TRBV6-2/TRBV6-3	CASSYPRRRDSRYNEQFF	TGTGCCAGCAGTTACCCCAGGCGACGGGACTCCCGGTACAATGAGCAGTTCTTC
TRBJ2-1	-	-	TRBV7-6	CASSSTPEAVKFF	TGTGCCAGCAGCTCAACTCCAGAGGCGGTAAAGTTCTTC